This T cell receptor beta chain was recovered during a study of cytomegalovirus exposure and HLA in healthy donors. V was pared by 7 bases and J by 6 bases, with 19 bases between. This CDR3 has 14 residues. Germline CDR1 and CDR2: SGHVS and FQNEAQ. PCR employed 60 Vbeta and 13 Jbeta primers. Clones were sequenced by immunoSEQ multiplex PCR, and TCRdb holds only the in-frame ones, with some missing. Of more than 150,000 clones listed, about 80% are singletons. The sequenced sample consisted of PBMCs. The V call is TRBV7-8, the J call TRBJ2-7; TRBD2 might be the D (5 bases). This clonotype was obtained from a woman under 40 in good health and CMV-seronegative. This chain's CDR3 is CASTPADKGSEQYF. CDR3 nucleotide sequence: TGTGCCAGCACCCCAGCGGATAAAGGTTCCGAGCAGTACTTC.